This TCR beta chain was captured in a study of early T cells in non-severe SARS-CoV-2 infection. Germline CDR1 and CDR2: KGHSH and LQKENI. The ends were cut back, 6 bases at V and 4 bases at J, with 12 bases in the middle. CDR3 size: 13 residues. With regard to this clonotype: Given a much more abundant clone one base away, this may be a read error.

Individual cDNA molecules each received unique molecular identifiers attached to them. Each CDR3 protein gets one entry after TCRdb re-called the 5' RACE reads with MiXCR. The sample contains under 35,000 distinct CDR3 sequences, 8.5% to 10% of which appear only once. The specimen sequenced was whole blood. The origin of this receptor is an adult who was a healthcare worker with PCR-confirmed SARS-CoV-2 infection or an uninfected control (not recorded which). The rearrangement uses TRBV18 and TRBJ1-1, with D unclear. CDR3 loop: CASSRGLGTEAFF. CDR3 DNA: TGTGCCAGCTCCCGAGGGCTCGGCACTGAAGCTTTCTTT.